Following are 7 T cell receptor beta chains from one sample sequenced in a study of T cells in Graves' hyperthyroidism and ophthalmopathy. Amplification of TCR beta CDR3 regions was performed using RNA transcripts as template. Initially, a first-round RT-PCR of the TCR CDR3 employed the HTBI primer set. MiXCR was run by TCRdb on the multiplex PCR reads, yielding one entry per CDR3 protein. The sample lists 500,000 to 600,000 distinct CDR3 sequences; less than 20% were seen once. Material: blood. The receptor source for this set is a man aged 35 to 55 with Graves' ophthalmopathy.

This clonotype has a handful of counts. In DNA form, the CDR3 reads TGTGCCACCAGCAGAGATCTCTTTAGGCGGCAGTTCTACAATGAGCAGTTCTTC. The encoded protein is CATSRDLFRRQFYNEQFF. The chain links TRBV15 to TRBJ2-1; D remains ambiguous. The germline gives CDR1 LNHNV, CDR2 YYDKDF (reference sequence). V lost 0 bases and J 3 bases, leaving 18 bases between the germline ends. The CDR3 loop spans 18 amino acids.

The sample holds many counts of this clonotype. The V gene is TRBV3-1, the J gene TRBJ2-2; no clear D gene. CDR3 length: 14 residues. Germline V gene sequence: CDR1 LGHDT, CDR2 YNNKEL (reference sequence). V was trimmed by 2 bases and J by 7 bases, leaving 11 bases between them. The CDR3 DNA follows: TGTGCCAGCAGCCAAAGAGATCGAGTCGGGGAGCTGTTTTTT. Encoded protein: CASSQRDRVGELFF.

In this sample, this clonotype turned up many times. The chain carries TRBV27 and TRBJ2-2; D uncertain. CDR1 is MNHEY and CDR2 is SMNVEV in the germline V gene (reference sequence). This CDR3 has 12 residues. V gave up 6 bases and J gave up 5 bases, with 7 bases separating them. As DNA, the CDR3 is TGTGCCAGCAGATCTGGGACCGGGGAGCTGTTTTTT. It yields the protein CASRSGTGELFF.

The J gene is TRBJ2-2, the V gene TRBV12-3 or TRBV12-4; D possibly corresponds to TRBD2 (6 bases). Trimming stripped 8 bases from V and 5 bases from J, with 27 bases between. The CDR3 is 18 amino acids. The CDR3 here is CASLSSGWGTVFTGELFF. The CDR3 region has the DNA TGTGCCAGCCTATCCTCGGGCTGGGGGACTGTGTTTACCGGGGAGCTGTTTTTT.

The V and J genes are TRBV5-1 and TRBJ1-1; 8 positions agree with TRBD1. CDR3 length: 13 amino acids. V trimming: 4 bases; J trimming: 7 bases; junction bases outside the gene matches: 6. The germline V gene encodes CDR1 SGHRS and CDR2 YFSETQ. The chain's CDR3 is CASSQDRASEAFF. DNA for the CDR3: TGCGCCAGCAGCCAGGACAGGGCGAGTGAAGCTTTCTTT.

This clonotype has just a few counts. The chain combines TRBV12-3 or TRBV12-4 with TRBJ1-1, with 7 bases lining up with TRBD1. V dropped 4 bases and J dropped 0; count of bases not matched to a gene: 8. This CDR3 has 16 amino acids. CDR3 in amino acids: CASSSQMTGMNTEAFF. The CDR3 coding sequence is TGTGCCAGCAGTTCCCAGATGACAGGGATGAACACTGAAGCTTTCTTT.

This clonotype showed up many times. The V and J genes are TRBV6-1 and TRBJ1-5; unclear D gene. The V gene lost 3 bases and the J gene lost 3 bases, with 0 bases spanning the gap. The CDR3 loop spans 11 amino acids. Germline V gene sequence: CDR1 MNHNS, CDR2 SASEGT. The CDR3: CASSDNQPQHF. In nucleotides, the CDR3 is TGTGCCAGCAGTGACAATCAGCCCCAGCATTTT.